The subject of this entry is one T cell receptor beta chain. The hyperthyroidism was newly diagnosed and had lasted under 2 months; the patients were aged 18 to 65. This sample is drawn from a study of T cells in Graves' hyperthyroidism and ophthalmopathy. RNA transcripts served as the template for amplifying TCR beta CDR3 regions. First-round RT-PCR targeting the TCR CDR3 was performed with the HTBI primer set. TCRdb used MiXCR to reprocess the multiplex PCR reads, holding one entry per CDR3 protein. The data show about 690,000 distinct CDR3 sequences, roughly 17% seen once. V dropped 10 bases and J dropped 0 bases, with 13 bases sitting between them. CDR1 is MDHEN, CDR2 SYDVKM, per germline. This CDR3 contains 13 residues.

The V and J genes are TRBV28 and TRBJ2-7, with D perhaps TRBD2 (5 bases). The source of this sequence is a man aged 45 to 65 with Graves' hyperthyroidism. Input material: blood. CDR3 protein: CATRTLPSYEQYF. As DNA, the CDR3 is TGTGCCACCCGGACTTTGCCCTCCTACGAGCAGTACTTC.